The clone carrying this T cell receptor (beta chain) was seen many times. In the authors' workflow: How many nucleated cells were present was estimated from reference gene primer amplification. The method was immunoSEQ multiplex PCR; TCRdb's version includes in-frame clones alone and lacks a portion of them. The V and J calls and clone size come from that table; D and trimming were worked out from the DNA. The sample holds 50,000 to 75,000 clones; more than 60% are singletons and the top ten take roughly 18%. This sample is part of a study of blood T cell repertoires in COVID-19. Study in general: Collection of acute and convalescent COVID-19 samples took place in the United States, Italy and Spain.

V lost 2 bases and J lost 3, with 7 bases in between. Per the germline V gene, CDR1 is MNHNY and CDR2 is SVGAGI (reference sequence). This CDR3 has 14 residues. Sequencing was done on a sample of peripheral blood. This chain links TRBV6-6 with TRBJ2-2; D is unclear. This TCR was recovered from a woman in her forties or fifties with active or convalescent COVID-19. The chain's CDR3 is CASSYRVDTGELFF. The DNA of the CDR3 is TGTGCCAGCAGTTACCGGGTGGACACCGGGGAGCTGTTTTTT.